The sequence of this TCR beta chain was determined in a study of CD8+CD57+ T cells in acquired aplastic anemia. Study context: The sorted CD4+ and CD8+ cells yielded an average approximately 3.3 ug of DNA. Approximately 9.9 million reads, on average, were obtained for CD4+ cells from healthy donors. Overall study results and limits: Controls and patients did not differ significantly in CD8+ Simpson's diversity. Approximately 29 was the count of CD8+ CDR3 sequences that patients shared with controls.

The CDR3 is made up of 11 amino acids. CDR1 LNHDA and CDR2 SQIVND come from the germline V gene (reference sequence). With 8 bases removed from V and 5 bases from J, the gap between germline ends came to 9 bases. Profiles of TCR beta VDJ and CDR3 were generated from a genomic DNA template. TCRdb re-called the reads with MiXCR, one entry per CDR3 protein. The sample records roughly 58,000 distinct CDR3 sequences, 55% being singletons. About this clonotype: The target antigen is unknown.

Sequenced material: sorted CD4+, CD8+, or CD8+CD57+ T cells (not recorded which) from PBMCs. The sequence was obtained from a human donor in good health, serving as a control. The chain is built from TRBV19 and TRBJ1-1; D might be TRBD1 (6 bases). This CDR3 is CASARGTEAFF. CDR3 DNA: TGTGCCAGTGCGAGGGGGACTGAAGCTTTCTTT.